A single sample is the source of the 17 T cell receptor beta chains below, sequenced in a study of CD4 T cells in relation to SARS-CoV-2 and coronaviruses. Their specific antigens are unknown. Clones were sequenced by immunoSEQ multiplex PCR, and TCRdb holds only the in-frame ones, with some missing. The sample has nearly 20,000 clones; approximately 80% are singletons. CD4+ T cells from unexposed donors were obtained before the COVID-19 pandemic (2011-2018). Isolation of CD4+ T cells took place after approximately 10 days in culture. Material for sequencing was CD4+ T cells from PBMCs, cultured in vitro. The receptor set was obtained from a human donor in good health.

The CDR3 DNA sequence: TGCGCCAGCAGCCAAGATGCCCAGGGGGCGGGGGGAGGCTATGGCTACACCTTC. It encodes CASSQDAQGAGGGYGYTF. The rearrangement joins TRBV4-1 to TRBJ1-2; 8 positions agree with TRBD1. Germline trimming cut 0 bases from V and 4 bases from J; bases unmatched to any gene: 13. This CDR3 region has 18 residues. The germline CDR1 and CDR2 sequences are MGHRA and YSYEKL.

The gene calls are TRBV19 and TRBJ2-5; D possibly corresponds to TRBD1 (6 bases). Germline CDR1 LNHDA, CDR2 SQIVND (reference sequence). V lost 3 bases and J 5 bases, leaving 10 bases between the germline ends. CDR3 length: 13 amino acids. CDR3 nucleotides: TGTGCCAGTAGTATTACAGGGACGGAGACCCAGTACTTC. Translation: CASSITGTETQYF.

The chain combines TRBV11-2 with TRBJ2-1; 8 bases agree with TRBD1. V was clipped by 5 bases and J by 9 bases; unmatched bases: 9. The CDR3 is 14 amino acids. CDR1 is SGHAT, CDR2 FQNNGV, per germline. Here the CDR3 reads CASSTRQGSGEQFF. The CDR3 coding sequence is TGTGCCAGCAGCACTCGACAGGGGTCTGGTGAGCAGTTCTTC.

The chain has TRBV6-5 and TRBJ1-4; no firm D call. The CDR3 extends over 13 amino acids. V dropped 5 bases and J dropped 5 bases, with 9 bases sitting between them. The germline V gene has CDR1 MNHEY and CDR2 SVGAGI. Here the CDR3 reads CASSPTANEKLFF. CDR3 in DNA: TGTGCCAGCAGTCCCACAGCAAATGAAAAACTGTTTTTT.

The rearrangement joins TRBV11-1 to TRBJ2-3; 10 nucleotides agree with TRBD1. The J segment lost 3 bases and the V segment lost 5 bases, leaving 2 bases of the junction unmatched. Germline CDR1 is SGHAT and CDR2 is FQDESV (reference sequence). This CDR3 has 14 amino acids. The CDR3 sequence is CASSRDRGTDTQYF. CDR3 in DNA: TGTGCCAGCAGCCGGGACAGGGGTACAGATACGCAGTATTTT.

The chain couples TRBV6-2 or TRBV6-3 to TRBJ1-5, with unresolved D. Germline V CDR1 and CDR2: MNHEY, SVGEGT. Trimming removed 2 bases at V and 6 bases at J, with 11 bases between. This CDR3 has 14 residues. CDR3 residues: CASSYASLRQPQHF. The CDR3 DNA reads TGTGCCAGCAGTTACGCGTCTCTACGTCAGCCCCAGCATTTT.

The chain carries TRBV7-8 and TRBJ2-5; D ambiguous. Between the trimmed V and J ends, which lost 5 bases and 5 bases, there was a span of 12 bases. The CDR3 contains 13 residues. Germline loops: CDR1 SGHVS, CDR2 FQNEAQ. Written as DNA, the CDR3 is TGTGCCAGCAGCCTTTCCCCCCGGGAGACCCAGTACTTC. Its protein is CASSLSPRETQYF.

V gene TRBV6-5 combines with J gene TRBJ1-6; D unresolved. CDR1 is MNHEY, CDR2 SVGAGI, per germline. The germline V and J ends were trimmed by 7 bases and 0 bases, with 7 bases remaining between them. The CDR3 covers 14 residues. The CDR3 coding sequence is TGTGCCAGCATGGCGAGCTCCTATAATTCACCCCTCCACTTT. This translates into CASMASSYNSPLHF.

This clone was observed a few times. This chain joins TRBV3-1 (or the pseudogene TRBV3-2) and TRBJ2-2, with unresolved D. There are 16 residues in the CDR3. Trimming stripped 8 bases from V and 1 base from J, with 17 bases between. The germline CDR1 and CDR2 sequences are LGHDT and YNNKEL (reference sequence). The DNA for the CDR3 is TGTGCCAGCTCCTGGTGGGCTAGGCGGAACACCGGGGAGCTGTTTTTT. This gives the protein CASSWWARRNTGELFF.

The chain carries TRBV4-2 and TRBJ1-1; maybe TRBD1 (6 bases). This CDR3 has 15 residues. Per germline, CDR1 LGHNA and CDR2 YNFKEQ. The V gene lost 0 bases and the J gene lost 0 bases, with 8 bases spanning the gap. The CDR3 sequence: CASSQDYRVNTEAFF. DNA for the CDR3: TGTGCCAGCAGCCAAGATTACAGGGTGAACACTGAAGCTTTCTTT.

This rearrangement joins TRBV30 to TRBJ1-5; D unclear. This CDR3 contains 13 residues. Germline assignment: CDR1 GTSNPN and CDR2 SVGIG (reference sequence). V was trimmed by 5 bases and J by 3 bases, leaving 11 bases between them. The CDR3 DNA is TGTGCCTGGGGTTACGGATTCAATCAGCCCCAGCATTTT. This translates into CAWGYGFNQPQHF.

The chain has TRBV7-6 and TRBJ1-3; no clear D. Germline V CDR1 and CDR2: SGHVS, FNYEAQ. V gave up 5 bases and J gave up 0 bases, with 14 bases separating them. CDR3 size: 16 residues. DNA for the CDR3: TGTGCCAGCAGCCAAATGACACCGAGCTCTGGAAACACCATATATTTT. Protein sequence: CASSQMTPSSGNTIYF.

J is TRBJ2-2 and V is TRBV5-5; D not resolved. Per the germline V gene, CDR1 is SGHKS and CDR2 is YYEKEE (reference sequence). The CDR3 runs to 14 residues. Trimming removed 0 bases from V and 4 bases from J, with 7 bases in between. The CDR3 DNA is TGTGCCAGCAGCTTGGTGTTCCCCACCGGGGAGCTGTTTTTT. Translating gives CASSLVFPTGELFF.

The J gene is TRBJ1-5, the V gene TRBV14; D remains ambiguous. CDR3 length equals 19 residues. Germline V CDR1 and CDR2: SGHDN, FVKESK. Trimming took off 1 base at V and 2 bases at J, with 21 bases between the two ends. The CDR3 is CASSQGEGSFVSGNQPQHF. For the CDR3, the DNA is TGTGCCAGCAGCCAAGGTGAGGGATCTTTCGTTTCTGGCAATCAGCCCCAGCATTTT.

CDR3 protein: CATTGLAGGQGQYF. The CDR3 nucleotides read TGTGCCACCACAGGACTAGCGGGAGGACAGGGGCAGTACTTC. The chain couples TRBV2 to TRBJ2-7; 14 positions agree with TRBD2. Unmatched junction bases numbered 11, after V lost 10 bases and J lost 9 bases. The CDR3 totals 14 residues. The V gene's germline CDR1 is SNHLY and CDR2 FYNNEI.

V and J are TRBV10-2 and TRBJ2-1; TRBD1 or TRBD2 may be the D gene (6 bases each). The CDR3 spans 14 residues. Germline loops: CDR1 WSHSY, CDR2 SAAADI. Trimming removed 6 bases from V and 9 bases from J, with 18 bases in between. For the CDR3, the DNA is TGCGCCAGCAGGGTGGACAGTCCTAGCGCTGAGCAGTTCTTC. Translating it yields CASRVDSPSAEQFF.

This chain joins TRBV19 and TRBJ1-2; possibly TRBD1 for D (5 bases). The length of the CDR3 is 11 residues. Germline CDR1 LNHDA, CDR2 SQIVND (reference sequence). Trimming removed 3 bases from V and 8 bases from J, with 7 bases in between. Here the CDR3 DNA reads TGTGCCAGTAGTATGACAGAGGGCTACACCTTC. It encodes CASSMTEGYTF.